The source of this T cell receptor (beta chain) is a study of cytomegalovirus exposure and HLA in healthy donors. Germline-derived CDR1 and CDR2 are MNHNS and SASEGT. Trimming cost V 6 bases and J 4 bases, with 10 bases left between them. The CDR3 consists of 12 residues. The PCR ran on 60 Vbeta and 13 Jbeta primers. The table came from immunoSEQ multiplex PCR; TCRdb's copy has only in-frame clones and leaves some out. The sample shows under 200,000 clones, just over 75% of them seen only once. The sequencing input was PBMCs. The rearrangement joins TRBV6-1 to TRBJ2-7; tentative D call: TRBD1 (5 bases). The clonotype comes from a man between 25 and 39 years old in good health and CMV-seronegative. The CDR3 loop reads CASRVTGYEQYF. The CDR3 region has the DNA TGTGCCAGCAGGGTAACAGGATACGAGCAGTACTTC.